This T cell receptor beta chain originates from a study of Ad26.COV2.S vaccination and SARS-CoV-2 variants. Study summary: COV1001, an Ad26.COV2.S trial, supplied this vaccine-arm donor.

Between the trimmed V and J ends, which lost 3 bases and 10 bases, there was a span of 25 bases. There are 17 residues in the CDR3. Germline CDR1 is MDHEN and CDR2 is SYDVKM. Treatment reported: some 19 received Ad26.COV2.S at low or high dose, single or two shots; roughly five received placebo; per-sample allocation not given. Each sample was drawn 63 days after the first injection (of vaccine or placebo). The individual, an adult aged 18-55 years, was a donor in Boston. Its platform was an Ad26 vector, and its expressed antigen was Wuhan-strain SARS-CoV-2 spike. Profiled with immunoSEQ multiplex PCR; TCRdb holds only in-frame clones, not every one. Of 400,000 to 500,000 clones in the sample, approximately 90% were seen once.

The chain uses TRBV28 and TRBJ2-1; D tentatively fits TRBD1 or TRBD2 (5 bases each). Sequencing was performed on peripheral blood, taken in a trial of Ad26.COV2.S vaccine versus placebo. This receptor was obtained from a person between 18 and 60 years old who received the Ad26.COV2.S COVID-19 vaccine or a placebo. The CDR3 nucleotides are TGTGCCAGCAGTTTGACCCGGCCCCTCCCTAGAGGGGTAGAGCAGTTCTTC. This sequence encodes CASSLTRPLPRGVEQFF.